This T cell receptor (beta chain) was captured by sequencing in a study of naive and memory T cell subsets. The CDR3 extends over 12 amino acids. CDR1 SGHRS and CDR2 YFSETQ come from the germline V gene. Trimming shortened V by 1 base and J by 7 bases, and 6 bases separated the two germline ends. This clonotype was seen a handful of times. Its antigen is undetermined. CMV status came from CD4+ T cell IFNgamma after overnight CMV lysate stimulation of fresh PBMCs. CD8 T cells were positively selected from what remained after CD4 positive selection. Cells stained for CD3, CD4, CD8, CD45RA, CD27 and viability were sorted into four CD45RA/CD27 subsets. Study-level results: Naive repertoires, especially CD8, held a few larger clonotypes, possibly memory cells re-expressing CD45RA.

Two oligonucleotides, mixed equimolar, formed the beta constant-region primer covering TRBC1 and TRBC2. Nested alpha and beta constant-region primers with the SP2 primer drove four PCR rounds on ligated cDNA. A 12-nucleotide UMI and the SP2 primer were added to the cDNA 3' end by oligonucleotide ligation. TCRdb reprocessed the UMI-ligation and nested PCR reads with MiXCR, giving one entry per CDR3 protein. The profile shows roughly 150,000 distinct CDR3 sequences, approximately 22% of them singletons. This rearrangement joins TRBV5-1 to TRBJ2-1, with D uncertain. Sequenced sample: naive CD4+ T cells from blood. The TCR comes from a human donor in good health. DNA of the CDR3: TGCGCCAGCAGCTTGTACACAAATGAGCAGTTCTTC. Residues: CASSLYTNEQFF. Together with reference TRBV5-1 and TRBJ2-1, the CDR3 gives the full variable domain: KAGVTQTPRYLIKTRGQQVTLSCSPISGHRSVSWYQQTPGQGLQFLFEYFSETQRNKGNFPGRFSGRQFSNSRSEMNVSTLELGDSALYLCASSLYTNEQFFGPGTRLTVL.